Presented here are 23 T cell receptor beta chains from one specimen sequenced in a study of OX40 agonist ivuxolimab in advanced cancers. Profiling relied on immunoSEQ multiplex PCR, and the TCRdb table lists in-frame clones only, not all of them. The sample holds some 14,000 clones, 60% to 80% seen once. The sequencing used CD4+ or CD8+ T cells sorted from blood, collected in a trial of the OX40 agonist ivuxolimab. These receptors originate from an adult with an advanced solid tumor such as melanoma, head and neck, liver or kidney cancer.

V gene TRBV6-4 combines with J gene TRBJ1-1; D ambiguous. Trimming stripped 6 bases from V and 4 bases from J, with 15 bases between. This CDR3 contains 14 residues. CDR1 and CDR2 from the germline V gene are MRHNA and SNTAGT. The CDR3 loop is CASSPLLWSTEAFF. The DNA for the CDR3 is TGTGCCAGCAGCCCCCTGCTCTGGAGCACTGAAGCTTTCTTT.

The J gene is TRBJ2-1, the V gene TRBV27; 12 bases fit TRBD2. Germline V lookup: CDR1 MNHEY, CDR2 SMNVEV (reference sequence). This CDR3 contains 16 residues. The V gene end was trimmed by 3 bases and the J gene end by 7 bases; junction bases not matched to a gene: 7. In nucleotides, the CDR3 is TGTGCCAGCAGTTTTCGACTAGCGGGAGCGCTTAATGAGCAGTTCTTC. Translating it yields CASSFRLAGALNEQFF.

The chain carries TRBV7-6 and TRBJ2-7, with TRBD2 matching 13 bases. Germline CDR1 and CDR2: SGHVS and FNYEAQ. V was clipped by 5 bases and J by 4 bases; unmatched bases: 5. The CDR3 spans 15 residues. In DNA form, the CDR3 reads TGTGCCAGCAGCCCGGGGACTAGCGGGATTTACGAGCAGTACTTC. Translating gives CASSPGTSGIYEQYF.

V is TRBV2 and J is TRBJ2-7, with D tentatively TRBD2 (5 bases). Germline V gives CDR1 SNHLY, CDR2 FYNNEI. CDR3 length: 14 residues. The germline V and J ends were trimmed by 3 bases and 7 bases, with 16 bases remaining between them. For the CDR3, the DNA is TGTGCCAGCAGTGAGCCTCCGGGGTTGGTGGAGCAGTACTTC. Protein product: CASSEPPGLVEQYF.

The CDR3 reads CASGSVGQRYEQYF. The DNA for the CDR3 is TGTGCTAGTGGTTCCGTGGGACAGCGGTACGAGCAGTACTTC. The chain combines TRBV12-5 with TRBJ2-7; 7 nucleotides line up with TRBD1. Per germline, CDR1 LGHNT and CDR2 FRNRAP. The CDR3 consists of 14 residues. V lost 4 bases, J lost 4 bases, and 7 bases stayed unmatched. Full variable domain (outside the CDR3, taken from reference TRBV12-5 and TRBJ2-7): DARVTQTPRHKVTEMGQEVTMRCQPILGHNTVFWYRQTMMQGLELLAYFRNRAPLDDSGMPKDRFSAEMPDATLATLKIQPSEPRDSAVYFCASGSVGQRYEQYFGPGTRLTVT.

J is TRBJ2-7 and V is TRBV19; 9 bases align to TRBD2. This CDR3 is 14 amino acids long. V trimming: 5 bases; J trimming: 6 bases; junction bases outside the gene matches: 8. Germline values: CDR1 LNHDA, CDR2 SQIVND (reference sequence). The CDR3 protein is CASSPSGLAGEQYF. The CDR3 DNA reads TGTGCCAGTAGTCCTTCGGGACTAGCTGGCGAGCAGTACTTC.

This chain connects TRBV4-2 to TRBJ2-1; TRBD2 aligns across 14 bases. Germline trimming cut 2 bases from V and 0 bases from J; bases unmatched to any gene: 12. The length of the CDR3 is 21 residues. Germline values: CDR1 LGHNA, CDR2 YNFKEQ. The chain's CDR3 is CASSQRPGLAGDLSSYNEQFF. The CDR3, as DNA: TGTGCCAGCAGCCAAAGACCGGGACTAGCGGGGGACTTGAGCTCCTACAATGAGCAGTTCTTC.

Comments on this clone: Germline and junction disagree at one end, which may indicate a read error. This chain uses TRBV7-6 with TRBJ2-5; 9 nucleotides agree with TRBD1. Germline CDR1 reads SGHVS; CDR2 reads FNYEAQ. The CDR3 contains 18 residues. CDR3: CASNLETGTGRDQETQYF. Here the CDR3 DNA reads TGTGCCAGCAACTTAGAAACCGGGACAGGGAGGGACCAAGAGACCCAGTACTTC.

The V and J genes are TRBV9 and TRBJ1-3; D is undetermined. Germline CDR1 SGDLS, CDR2 YYNGEE. The CDR3 totals 14 residues. V was shortened by 3 bases and J by 0 bases, with 7 bases between the two germline ends. CDR3 loop: CASSEYSSGNTIYF. Here the CDR3 DNA reads TGTGCCAGCAGCGAGTATTCCTCTGGAAACACCATATATTTT.

This clone was seen a few times. The chain is built from TRBV15 and TRBJ2-5; weak D call: TRBD1 (6 bases). Trimming cost V 7 bases and J 2 bases, with 14 bases left between them. Germline V gene sequence: CDR1 LNHNV, CDR2 YYDKDF (reference sequence). The CDR3 is made up of 14 amino acids. Here the CDR3 reads CATTRTAEQETQYF. Here the CDR3 DNA reads TGTGCCACCACCCGGACAGCCGAACAAGAGACCCAGTACTTC.

This clone was detected a few times. The V call is TRBV5-5, the J call TRBJ1-1, with TRBD1 matching over 7 bases. Trimming took 2 bases from V and 8 from J; bases not matched to a gene: 9. Germline V gene data show CDR1 as SGHKS and CDR2 as YYEKEE (reference sequence). The CDR3 runs 14 residues. CDR3 region: CASSLATGRAEAFF. The CDR3 DNA follows: TGTGCCAGCAGCTTAGCGACAGGGCGTGCGGAAGCTTTCTTT.

CDR3 protein: CASKAPGQQETQYF. CDR3 sequence (DNA): TGTGCCAGCAAAGCGCCGGGACAACAAGAGACCCAGTACTTC. The chain carries TRBV25-1 and TRBJ2-5; tentative D call: TRBD1 (6 bases). CDR1 is MGHDK, CDR2 SYGVNS, per germline. Trimming removed 7 bases at V and 2 bases at J, with 14 bases between. CDR3 length: 14 residues.

This clone was detected a few times. This chain connects TRBV7-3 to TRBJ2-7, with 11 bases lining up with TRBD1. Trimming cost V 4 bases and J 7 bases; bases outside gene matches: 6. In germline, CDR1 is SGHTA, CDR2 FQGTGA. The CDR3 sequence is 14 residues long. CDR3 DNA sequence: TGTGCCAGCAGCTCGGGACAGGGGGACGGAGAGCAGTACTTC. Translating gives CASSSGQGDGEQYF.

This chain uses TRBV6-5 with TRBJ2-2, with 9 positions matching TRBD1. This CDR3 is built from 16 residues. In germline, CDR1 is MNHEY, CDR2 SVGAGI. Trimming cost V 2 bases and J 3 bases; bases outside gene matches: 4. The CDR3 protein is CASSYAWTGDTGELFF. The CDR3 coding sequence is TGTGCCAGCAGTTACGCCTGGACAGGGGACACCGGGGAGCTGTTTTTT.

This clone was found a few times. A read error may account for a junction end that differs from germline. The chain employs TRBV7-9 and TRBJ1-2; TRBD1 might be the D (5 bases). The germline CDR1 and CDR2 sequences are SEHNR and FQNEAQ (reference sequence). The CDR3 sequence is 15 residues long. The chain's CDR3 is CASSPLQQDDYGYTF. CDR3 coding DNA: TGCGCCAGCAGCCCACTTCAACAGGACGACTATGGCTACACCTTC.

V usage is TRBV15 and J usage is TRBJ2-7; D gene unclear. CDR1 and CDR2 (germline): LNHNV, YYDKDF (reference sequence). With 0 bases removed from V and 1 base from J, the gap between germline ends came to 1 base. This CDR3 has 12 residues. The CDR3: CATSRDSYEQYF. CDR3 DNA sequence: TGTGCCACCAGCAGAGATTCCTACGAGCAGTACTTC.

The V and J genes are TRBV11-3 and TRBJ2-7; no definite D call. This CDR3 has 13 residues. Germline V CDR1 and CDR2: SGHNT, YENEEA. The V end was cut by 1 base, the J end by 3 bases, with 7 bases between. The CDR3 loop is CASSLAGYYEQYF. The CDR3 region has the DNA TGTGCCAGCAGCTTAGCTGGCTACTACGAGCAGTACTTC.

The chain couples TRBV7-9 to TRBJ1-1, with unresolved D. V shed 1 base and J shed 0 bases, with 12 bases lying between them. The CDR3 extends over 16 amino acids. Per germline, CDR1 SEHNR and CDR2 FQNEAQ (reference sequence). CDR3 sequence (DNA): TGTGCCAGCAGCTTAGATTATAGGGAGATGAACACTGAAGCTTTCTTT. Its translation: CASSLDYREMNTEAFF.

This clone has just one count. The junction departs from germline at one end; a sequencing error may be responsible. This chain links TRBV11-2 with TRBJ2-7; D perhaps matches TRBD1 (6 bases). Germline CDR1 reads SGHAT; CDR2 reads FQNNGV. The CDR3 consists of 12 residues. CDR3: CASTEDSISLVF. DNA for the CDR3: TGTGCCAGCACGGAGGACAGTATTTCGCTGGTCTTC.

CDR3 nucleotide sequence: TGTGCCAGCAGCCAAGCAGGGGGTGCCGGGGAGCTGTTTTTT. Translated, it gives CASSQAGGAGELFF. The chain combines TRBV4-2 with TRBJ2-2; 7 bases are shared with TRBD1. This CDR3 contains 14 residues. CDR1 is LGHNA and CDR2 is YNFKEQ in the germline V gene. The J segment lost 6 bases and the V segment lost 1 base, leaving 2 bases of the junction unmatched.

V is TRBV18 and J is TRBJ1-5; D uncertain. Germline V gene sequence: CDR1 KGHSH, CDR2 LQKENI. The V end lost 6 bases, the J end lost 9 bases, and 15 bases lay between the germline ends. CDR3 length equals 13 residues. CDR3 sequence: CASSTTGVGPQHF. In nucleotides, the CDR3 is TGTGCCAGCTCGACTACTGGGGTGGGGCCCCAGCATTTT.

J is TRBJ1-2 and V is TRBV29-1; 8 bases are shared with TRBD1. Unmatched junction bases numbered 7, after V lost 6 bases and J lost 4 bases. Germline lookup yields CDR1 SQVTM and CDR2 ANQGSEA. CDR3 length: 13 amino acids. For the CDR3, the DNA is TGCAGCGTCTTCGGGACAGGAGTCTATGGCTACACCTTC. Translated, it gives CSVFGTGVYGYTF.

The chain uses TRBV7-9 and TRBJ2-3; the match to TRBD1 covers 8 bases. V was clipped by 1 base and J by 0 bases; unmatched bases: 3. The CDR3 sequence is 16 residues long. Looked up from germline, CDR1 is SEHNR and CDR2 is FQNEAQ (reference sequence). Written as DNA, the CDR3 is TGTGCCAGCAGCTTAGGACAGGGGATGAGCACAGATACGCAGTATTTT. Residues: CASSLGQGMSTDTQYF.